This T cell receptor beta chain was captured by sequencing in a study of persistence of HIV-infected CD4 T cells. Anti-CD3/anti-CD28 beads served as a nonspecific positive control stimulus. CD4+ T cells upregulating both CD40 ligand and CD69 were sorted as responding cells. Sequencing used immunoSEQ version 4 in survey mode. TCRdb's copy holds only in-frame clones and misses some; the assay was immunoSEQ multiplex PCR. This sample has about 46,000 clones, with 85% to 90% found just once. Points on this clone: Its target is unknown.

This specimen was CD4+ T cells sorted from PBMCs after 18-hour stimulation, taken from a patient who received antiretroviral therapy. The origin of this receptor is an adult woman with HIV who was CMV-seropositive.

The CDR3 here is CASSRTGGQETQYF. The CDR3 region has the DNA TGTGCCAGCAGCAGAACAGGGGGCCAAGAGACCCAGTACTTC. This chain joins TRBV7-8 and TRBJ2-5, with TRBD1 matching over 8 bases. This CDR3 region has 14 residues. The V gene end was trimmed by 5 bases and the J gene end by 1 base; junction bases not matched to a gene: 3. CDR1 and CDR2 (germline): SGHVS, FQNEAQ.